The rows below give T cell receptor beta chains drawn from one sample of a study of beta chain features in type 1 diabetes. The protocol was immunoSEQ multiplex PCR, while the TCRdb copy is restricted to in-frame clones and leaves out a portion. This table has 240,000 or so clones, around 26% appearing once. The sequencing sample was made of central memory CD4+ T cells from blood. These receptor sequences come from a man younger than 40 in good health. CDR3s include the opening cysteine and the closing phenylalanine or tryptophan. Fields, in order: J gene, D gene, CDR3 length, clone size, V gene, CDR3 DNA, CDR3 protein. The D gene is left open where the match is weak. Size tells how often a clone was seen (once, few, many) or the class of an expanded clone, and some rows leave it out.

TRBJ2-3 - 14 - TRBV6-1 TGTGCCAGCAGTCCACAGGGTAGCACAGATACGCAGTATTTT CASSPQGSTDTQYF
TRBJ2-1 TRBD2 15 - TRBV6-1 TGTGCCAGCAGTGGACTAGCGGGAGGGTACAATGAGCAGTTCTTC CASSGLAGGYNEQFF
TRBJ2-7 TRBD1 15 - TRBV7-8 TGTGCCAGCAGCACTCGACAGGGGTTCATCTACGAGCAGTACTTC CASSTRQGFIYEQYF
TRBJ1-2 - 15 few TRBV30 TGTGCCTGGAGCCTGGAACAGGCAGCTAACTATGGCTACACCTTC CAWSLEQAANYGYTF
TRBJ2-6 - 14 many TRBV5-1 TGCGCCAGCAGCTTGGCCGCTGGGGCCAACGTCCTGACTTTC CASSLAAGANVLTF
TRBJ1-1 - 11 - TRBV20-1 TGCAGTGCTTACATGAACACTGAAGCTTTCTTT CSAYMNTEAFF
TRBJ2-1 TRBD2 16 few TRBV5-4 TGTGCCAGCAGCCATTCTAGCGGGGGTTCCTACAATGAGCAGTTCTTC CASSHSSGGSYNEQFF
TRBJ1-1 TRBD1 16 - TRBV6-6 TGTGCCAGCAGCCACACCAGGACAGGGTTGAACACTGAAGCTTTCTTT CASSHTRTGLNTEAFF
TRBJ2-3 TRBD1 13 few TRBV11-3 TGTGCCAGCAGTCACAGGGGTACAGATACGCAGTATTTT CASSHRGTDTQYF
TRBJ2-1 TRBD2 15 few TRBV6-6 TGTGCCAGCAGCCACCCGACTAGCGGGGCAAATGAGCAGTTCTTC CASSHPTSGANEQFF
TRBJ1-3 - 14 - TRBV30 TGTGCCTGGACCCCGGACCTCTCTGGAAACACCATATATTTT CAWTPDLSGNTIYF
TRBJ1-5 TRBD1 15 - TRBV6-5 TGTGCCAGCAGGCAGAAGACAGGGGGCGGTCAGCCCCAGCATTTT CASRQKTGGGQPQHF
TRBJ2-1 - 14 - TRBV10-2 TGCGCCAGCAGCCTCCCTCTAGTCGTTTATGAGCAGTTCTTC CASSLPLVVYEQFF
TRBJ2-5 TRBD1 14 - TRBV9 TGTGCCAGCAGCGCGGGGACAGTCCAAGAGACCCAGTACTTC CASSAGTVQETQYF
TRBJ1-2 TRBD1 15 - TRBV29-1 TGCAGCATCACCCCCTGGGCAGGGGGTGACTATGGCTACACCTTC CSITPWAGGDYGYTF
TRBJ2-1 - 17 - TRBV19 TGTGCCAGTAGTGCCTCCATCGGACAGAGCTCCTACAATGAGCAGTTCTTC CASSASIGQSSYNEQFF
TRBJ2-1 - 15 - TRBV12-2 TGTGCAAGTCGCTTTTCAGAGGGAGATCGGAATGAGCAGTTCTTC CASRFSEGDRNEQFF
TRBJ1-3 TRBD1 16 - TRBV18 TGTGCCAGCTCACCCGGACAGGGGAACTCTGGAAACACCATATATTTT CASSPGQGNSGNTIYF
TRBJ2-1 - 15 few TRBV2 TGTGCCAGCAAGGTGACCACCGTACCCTCCGGGGAGCAGTTCTTC CASKVTTVPSGEQFF
TRBJ2-5 - 14 - TRBV5-1 TGCGCCAGCAGCCCCGTGGCGATCCAAGAGACCCAGTACTTC CASSPVAIQETQYF
TRBJ1-2 - 14 - TRBV27 TGTGCCAGCAGGCCTTGGGCAGGGGAGGATGGCTACACCTTC CASRPWAGEDGYTF
TRBJ2-3 - 14 few TRBV6-1 TGTGCCAGCAAGACTGGCGGGGGCGCAGATACGCAGTATTTT CASKTGGGADTQYF
TRBJ1-1 - 15 - TRBV30 TGTGCCTGGAGGGTCGCTTGGGCCGCGAACACTGAAGCTTTCTTT CAWRVAWAANTEAFF
TRBJ1-4 - 16 few TRBV18 TGTGCCAGCTCACCAAGAAACAGGGAAGTGTATGAAAAACTGTTTTTT CASSPRNREVYEKLFF
TRBJ2-3 - 16 few TRBV7-6 TGTGCCAGCAGCCCTACGTCGACAGTTAGCACAGATACGCAGTATTTT CASSPTSTVSTDTQYF
TRBJ2-5 - 15 few TRBV21-1 TGTGCCAGCAGCAAGACGACTAGCGGCCAAGAGACCCAGTACTTC CASSKTTSGQETQYF
TRBJ2-3 - 14 few TRBV9 TGTGCCAGCAGCGTATTGGGAGGCGAAGATACGCAGTATTTT CASSVLGGEDTQYF
TRBJ2-5 - 13 few TRBV5-1 TGCGCCAGCAGCTTGGAACAGCAAGAGACCCAGTACTTC CASSLEQQETQYF
TRBJ1-2 - 14 - TRBV10-3 TGTGCCATCAGTGATCTGGGATCTAACTATGGCTACACCTTC CAISDLGSNYGYTF
TRBJ2-5 - 12 - TRBV5-6 TGTGCCAGCAGCTTGGGACAAGAGACCCAGTACTTC CASSLGQETQYF
TRBJ1-3 - 14 - TRBV5-1 TGCGCCAGCAGCTTACTAGGACTGCGTGACACCATATATTTT CASSLLGLRDTIYF
TRBJ2-6 - 13 many TRBV2 TGTGCCAGCGGATACTCTGGGGCCAACGTCCTGACTTTC CASGYSGANVLTF
TRBJ2-5 - 16 - TRBV7-9 TGTGCCAGCAGCTTGGGAAGGGGAGGTCGGGAAGAGACCCAGTACTTC CASSLGRGGREETQYF
TRBJ1-1 TRBD1 14 few TRBV19 TGTGCCAGTAGTGAACAGGGGAGGAACACTGAAGCTTTCTTT CASSEQGRNTEAFF
TRBJ1-6 - 14 few TRBV5-1 TGCGCCAGCAGCTTGGCACAGAAAGATTCACCCCTCCACTTT CASSLAQKDSPLHF
TRBJ2-7 - 14 - TRBV5-4 TGTGCCAGCAGTATAACGGGGCGCTCCTACGAGCAGTACTTC CASSITGRSYEQYF
TRBJ2-2 - 15 few TRBV7-2 TGTGCCAGCAGCATGGACAGAGTGAACACCGGGGAGCTGTTTTTT CASSMDRVNTGELFF
TRBJ2-1 TRBD2 13 few TRBV10-1 TGCGCCAGCAGTGAGCGTCCGGGAGGTGAGCAGTTCTTC CASSERPGGEQFF
TRBJ2-5 TRBD2 16 few TRBV6-1 TGTGCCAGCAGTGTTGGGCCTAGCGGGGGGCAAGAGACCCAGTACTTC CASSVGPSGGQETQYF
TRBJ2-1 TRBD2 15 - TRBV10-3 TGTGCCATCAGCCCCGGGACTACCGGATACAATGAGCAGTTCTTC CAISPGTTGYNEQFF
TRBJ2-1 TRBD2 16 - TRBV9 TGTGCCAGCAGCGTAGGGCTAGCGGGTTTATACAATGAGCAGTTCTTC CASSVGLAGLYNEQFF
TRBJ2-5 - 12 - TRBV29-1 TGCAGCGTTGAAGCACTAGCTGGGACCCAGTACTTC CSVEALAGTQYF
TRBJ2-1 - 15 few TRBV5-6 TGTGCCAGCAGCCCTGGACCGGGCCTTTACAATGAGCAGTTCTTC CASSPGPGLYNEQFF
TRBJ2-3 - 15 few TRBV13 TGTGCCAGCAGCTTACAAACGACTAGCACAGATACGCAGTATTTT CASSLQTTSTDTQYF
TRBJ2-3 TRBD1 15 - TRBV5-1 TGCGCCAGCAGCTGGGGAAGGGGGCTTCCAGATACGCAGTATTTT CASSWGRGLPDTQYF
TRBJ2-3 TRBD2 14 few TRBV4-3 TGCGCCAGCAGCTCGACTAGCGGGGGAGATACGCAGTATTTT CASSSTSGGDTQYF
TRBJ2-3 TRBD2 16 few TRBV7-9 TGTGCCAGCAGCGCCAGCGGGGCTACTAGCACAGATACGCAGTATTTT CASSASGATSTDTQYF
TRBJ1-2 - 14 - TRBV30 TGTGCCTGGAGCACCCCGGTAGGGACCTATGGCTACACCTTC CAWSTPVGTYGYTF
TRBJ2-5 TRBD2 15 - TRBV29-1 TGCAGCGTAACGACTAGCGGGGGGGCTGGAGAGACCCAGTACTTC CSVTTSGGAGETQYF
TRBJ1-5 TRBD1 15 - TRBV25-1 TGTGCCAGCAGTCAGACAGGGGTGGGCAATCAGCCCCAGCATTTT CASSQTGVGNQPQHF
TRBJ1-1 - 14 - TRBV6-5 TGTGCCAGCAGGCCCCCAGGGTCGAACACTGAAGCTTTCTTT CASRPPGSNTEAFF
TRBJ1-2 TRBD1 15 - TRBV15 TGTGCCACCAGCACCGGACAGGGGGCTCCCTATGGCTACACCTTC CATSTGQGAPYGYTF
TRBJ1-5 - 15 few TRBV5-1 TGCGCCAGCAGCTTGGAGGGCTATAGCAATCAGCCCCAGCATTTT CASSLEGYSNQPQHF